This T cell receptor beta chain was captured by sequencing in a study of CD8 T cells in Susac syndrome. With random hexamers, reverse transcription was performed on about 0.5 to 1 ug of RNA. Amplification of TCR beta CDR3 was carried out by immunoSEQ multiplex PCR, which covered 54 Vbeta and 13 Jbeta segments. MiXCR was run by TCRdb on the immunoSEQ multiplex PCR reads, yielding one entry per CDR3 protein. The sample consists of about 180,000 distinct CDR3 sequences, nearly 97% of them appearing once. The CDR3 has 14 residues. V was shortened by 0 bases and J by 2 bases, with 7 bases between the two germline ends. Germline-derived CDR1 and CDR2 are SGDLS and YYNGEE. Blood CD8+ and CD4+ T cells underwent high-throughput TCR beta sequencing.

The gene calls are TRBV9 and TRBJ2-3, with unresolved D. This clonotype originated in a human donor with multiple sclerosis. Sequenced material: CD4+ T cells from PBMCs. The CDR3: CASSVGPNTDTQYF. CDR3 sequence (DNA): TGTGCCAGCAGCGTAGGGCCAAACACAGATACGCAGTATTTT.